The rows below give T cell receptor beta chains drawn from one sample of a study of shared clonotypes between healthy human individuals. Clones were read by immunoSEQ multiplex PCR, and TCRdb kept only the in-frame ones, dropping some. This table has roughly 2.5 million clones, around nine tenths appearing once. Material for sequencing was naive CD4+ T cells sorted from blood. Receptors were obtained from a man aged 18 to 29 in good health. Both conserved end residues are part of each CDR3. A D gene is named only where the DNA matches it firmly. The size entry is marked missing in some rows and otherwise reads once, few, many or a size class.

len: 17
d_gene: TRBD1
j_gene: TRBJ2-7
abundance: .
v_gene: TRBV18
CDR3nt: TGTGCCAGCTCGCCCCGGCGGGACAGGATTACGTCCTACGAGCAGTACTTC
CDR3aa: CASSPRRDRITSYEQYF

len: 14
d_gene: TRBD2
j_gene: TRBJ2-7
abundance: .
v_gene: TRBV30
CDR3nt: TGTGCCTGGAGTGTGGGGGGGAGCTCCTACGAGCAGTACTTC
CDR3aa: CAWSVGGSSYEQYF

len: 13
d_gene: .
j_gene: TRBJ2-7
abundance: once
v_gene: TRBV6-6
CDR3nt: TGTGCCAGCAGTTTCCCCCAAGACTACGAGCAGTACTTC
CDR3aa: CASSFPQDYEQYF

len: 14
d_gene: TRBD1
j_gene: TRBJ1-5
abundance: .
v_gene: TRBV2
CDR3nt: TGTGCCAGCAGCCCCGGACAGGGCGGGCAGCCCCAGCATTTT
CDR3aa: CASSPGQGGQPQHF

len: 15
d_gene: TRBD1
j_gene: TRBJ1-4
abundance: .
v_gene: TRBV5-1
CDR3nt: TGCGCCAGCAGCCGCACGGACAGGGGAAATGAAAAACTGTTTTTT
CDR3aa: CASSRTDRGNEKLFF

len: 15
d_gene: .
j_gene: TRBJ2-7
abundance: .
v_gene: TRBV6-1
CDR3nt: TGTGCCAGCAGTGAGTATCCCTTTAGCTCCTACGAGCAGTACTTC
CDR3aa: CASSEYPFSSYEQYF

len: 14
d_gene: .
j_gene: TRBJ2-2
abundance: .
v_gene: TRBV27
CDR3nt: TGTGCCAGCAGTTTAAGGCAGAACACCGGGGAGCTGTTTTTT
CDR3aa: CASSLRQNTGELFF

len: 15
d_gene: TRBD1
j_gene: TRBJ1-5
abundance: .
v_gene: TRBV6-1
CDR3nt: TGTGCCAGCAGGAGGGACAGGGTTAACAATCAGCCCCAGCATTTT
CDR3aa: CASRRDRVNNQPQHF

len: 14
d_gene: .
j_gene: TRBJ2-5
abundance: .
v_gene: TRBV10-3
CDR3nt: TGTGCCATCAGGCCCACTAGGGACGGAGAGACCCAGTACTTC
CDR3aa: CAIRPTRDGETQYF

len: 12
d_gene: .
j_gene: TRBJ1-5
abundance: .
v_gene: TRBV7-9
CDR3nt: TGTGCCAGCAGCGTGGACGGTCAGCCCCAGCATTTT
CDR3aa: CASSVDGQPQHF

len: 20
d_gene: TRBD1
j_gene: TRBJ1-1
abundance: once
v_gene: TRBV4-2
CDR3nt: TGTGCCAGCAGCCAAGAATTTGCCGCAGCGGGACAGGGTAGGAACACTGAAGCTTTCTTT
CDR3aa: CASSQEFAAAGQGRNTEAFF

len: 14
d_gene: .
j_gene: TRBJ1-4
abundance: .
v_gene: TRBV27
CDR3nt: TGTGCCAGCACCCAGCCAGGGATTAATGAAAAACTGTTTTTT
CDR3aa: CASTQPGINEKLFF

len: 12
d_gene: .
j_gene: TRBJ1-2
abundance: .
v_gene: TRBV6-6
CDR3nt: TGTGCCAGCAGTGACAGACGCTATGGCTACACCTTC
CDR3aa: CASSDRRYGYTF

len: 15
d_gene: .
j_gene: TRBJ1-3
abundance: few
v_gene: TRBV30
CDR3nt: TGTGCCTGGAGTGTACTAGGATACTCTGGAAACACCATATATTTT
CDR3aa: CAWSVLGYSGNTIYF

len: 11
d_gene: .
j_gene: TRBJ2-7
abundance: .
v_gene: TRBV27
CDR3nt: TGTGCCACCAGGTATAATCTAGAGCAGTACTTC
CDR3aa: CATRYNLEQYF

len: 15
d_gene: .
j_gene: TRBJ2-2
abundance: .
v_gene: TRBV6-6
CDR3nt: TGTGCCAGCAGTTACTCGGACCCACCGGCCGGGGAGCTGTTTTTT
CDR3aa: CASSYSDPPAGELFF

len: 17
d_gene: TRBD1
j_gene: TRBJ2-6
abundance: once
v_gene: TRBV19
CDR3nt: TGTGCCAGCAGCCTCGGGCAGGGGGCGCTTGGGGCCAACGTCCTGACTTTC
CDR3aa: CASSLGQGALGANVLTF

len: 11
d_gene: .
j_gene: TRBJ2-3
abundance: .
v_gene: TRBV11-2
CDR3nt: TGTGCCAGCAGCTCCTTTGATACGCAGTATTTT
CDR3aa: CASSSFDTQYF

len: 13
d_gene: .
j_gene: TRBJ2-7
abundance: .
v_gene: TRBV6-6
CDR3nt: TGTGCCAGCAGTTGGAAGGGCTCCTACGAGCAGTACTTC
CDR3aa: CASSWKGSYEQYF

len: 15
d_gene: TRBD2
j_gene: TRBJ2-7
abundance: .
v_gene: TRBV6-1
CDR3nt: TGTGCCAGCAGTAATAGCGGGAGGCCTCTGGCTGAGCAGTACTTC
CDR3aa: CASSNSGRPLAEQYF

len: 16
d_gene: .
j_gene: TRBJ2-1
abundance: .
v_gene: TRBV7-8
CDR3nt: TGTGCCAGCAGCTTAGCGGTAAGCTCCTCCTACAATGAGCAGTTCTTC
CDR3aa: CASSLAVSSSYNEQFF

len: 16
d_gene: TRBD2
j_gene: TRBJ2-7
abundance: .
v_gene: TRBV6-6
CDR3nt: TGTGCCAGCAGTTACTCGAAAGCTAGCGGAACCTACGAGCAGTACTTC
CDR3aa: CASSYSKASGTYEQYF

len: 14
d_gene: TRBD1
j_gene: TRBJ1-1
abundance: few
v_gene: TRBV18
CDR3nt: TGTGCCAGCTCACCGCTTGGACAGGGCGATGAAGCTTTCTTT
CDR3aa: CASSPLGQGDEAFF

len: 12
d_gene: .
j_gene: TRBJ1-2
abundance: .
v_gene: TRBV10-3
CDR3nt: TGTGCCATCAGTGACGGAAGGGTTGGCTACACCTTC
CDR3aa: CAISDGRVGYTF

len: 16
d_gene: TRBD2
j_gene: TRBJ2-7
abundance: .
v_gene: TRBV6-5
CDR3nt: TGTGCCAGCAGTTACTCAAAGACTAGCGCCCCCTACGAGCAGTACTTC
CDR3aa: CASSYSKTSAPYEQYF

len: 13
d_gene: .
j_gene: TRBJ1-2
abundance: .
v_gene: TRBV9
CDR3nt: TGTGCCAGCAGCGGAGTCAGCCCGTCGGGCTACACCTTC
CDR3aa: CASSGVSPSGYTF

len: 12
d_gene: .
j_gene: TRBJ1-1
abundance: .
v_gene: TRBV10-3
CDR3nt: TGTGCCATCGGGGGCCTTAACACTGAAGCTTTCTTT
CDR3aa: CAIGGLNTEAFF

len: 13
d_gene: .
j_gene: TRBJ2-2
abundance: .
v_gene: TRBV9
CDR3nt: TGTGCCAGCAGCGTGCGCTCGGCCGGGGAGCTGTTTTTT
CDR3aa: CASSVRSAGELFF